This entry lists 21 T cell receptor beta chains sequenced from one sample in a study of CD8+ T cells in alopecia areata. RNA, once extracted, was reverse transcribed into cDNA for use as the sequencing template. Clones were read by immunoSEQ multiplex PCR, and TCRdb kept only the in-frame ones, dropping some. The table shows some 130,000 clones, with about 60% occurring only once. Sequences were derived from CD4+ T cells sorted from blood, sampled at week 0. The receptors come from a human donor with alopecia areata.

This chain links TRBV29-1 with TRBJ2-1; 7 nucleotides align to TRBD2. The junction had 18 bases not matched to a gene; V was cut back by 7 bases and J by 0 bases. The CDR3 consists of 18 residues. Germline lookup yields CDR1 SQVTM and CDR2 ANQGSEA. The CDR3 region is CSAGGVVQPGSSYNEQFF. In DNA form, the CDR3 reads TGCAGCGCTGGGGGGGTTGTTCAGCCAGGGAGCTCCTACAATGAGCAGTTCTTC.

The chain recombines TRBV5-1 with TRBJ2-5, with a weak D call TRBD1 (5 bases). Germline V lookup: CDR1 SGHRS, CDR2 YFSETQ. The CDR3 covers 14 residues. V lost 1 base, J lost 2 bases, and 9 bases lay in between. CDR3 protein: CASSLKGPQETQYF. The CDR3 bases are TGCGCCAGCAGCTTGAAGGGGCCACAAGAGACCCAGTACTTC.

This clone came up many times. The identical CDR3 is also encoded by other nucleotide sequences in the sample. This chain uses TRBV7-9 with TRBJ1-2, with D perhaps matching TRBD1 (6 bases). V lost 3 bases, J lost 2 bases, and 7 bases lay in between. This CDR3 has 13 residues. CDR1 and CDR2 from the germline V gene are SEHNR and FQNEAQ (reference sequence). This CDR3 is CASSFGQNYGYTF. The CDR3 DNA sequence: TGTGCCAGCAGCTTTGGACAGAACTATGGCTACACCTTC.

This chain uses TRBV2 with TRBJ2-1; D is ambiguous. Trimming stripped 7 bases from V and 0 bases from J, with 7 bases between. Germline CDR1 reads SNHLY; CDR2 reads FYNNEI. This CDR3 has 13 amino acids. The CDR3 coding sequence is TGTGCCAGCAATCGCCCCTCCTACAATGAGCAGTTCTTC. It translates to CASNRPSYNEQFF.

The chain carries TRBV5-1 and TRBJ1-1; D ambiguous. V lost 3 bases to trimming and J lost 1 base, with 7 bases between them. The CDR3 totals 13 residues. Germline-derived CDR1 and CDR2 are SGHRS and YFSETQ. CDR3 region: CASSYNGNTEAFF. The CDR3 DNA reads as TGCGCCAGCAGCTACAACGGGAACACTGAAGCTTTCTTT.

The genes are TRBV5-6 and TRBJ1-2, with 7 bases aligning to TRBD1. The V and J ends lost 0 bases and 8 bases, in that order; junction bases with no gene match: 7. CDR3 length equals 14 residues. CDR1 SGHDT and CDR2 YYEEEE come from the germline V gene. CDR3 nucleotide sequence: TGTGCCAGCAGCTTGGTAGACAGGGATATCGGCTACACCTTC. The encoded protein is CASSLVDRDIGYTF. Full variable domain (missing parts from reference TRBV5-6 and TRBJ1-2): DAGVTQSPTHLIKTRGQQVTLRCSPKSGHDTVSWYQQALGQGPQFIFQYYEEEERQRGNFPDRFSGHQFPNYSSELNVNALLLGDSALYLCASSLVDRDIGYTFGSGTRLTVV.

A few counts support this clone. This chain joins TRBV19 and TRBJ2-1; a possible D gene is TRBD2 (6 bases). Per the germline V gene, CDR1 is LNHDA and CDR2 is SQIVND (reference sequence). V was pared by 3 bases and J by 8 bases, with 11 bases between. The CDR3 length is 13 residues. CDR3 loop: CASSIQGGYEQFF. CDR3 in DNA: TGTGCCAGTAGTATTCAGGGAGGCTATGAGCAGTTCTTC.

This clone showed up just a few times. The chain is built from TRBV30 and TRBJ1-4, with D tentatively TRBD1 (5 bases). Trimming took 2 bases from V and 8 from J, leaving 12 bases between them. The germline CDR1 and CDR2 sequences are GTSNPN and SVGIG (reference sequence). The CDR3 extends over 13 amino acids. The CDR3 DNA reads TGTGCCTGGAGTCGGCCAGGGAAGGAAAAACTGTTTTTT. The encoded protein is CAWSRPGKEKLFF.

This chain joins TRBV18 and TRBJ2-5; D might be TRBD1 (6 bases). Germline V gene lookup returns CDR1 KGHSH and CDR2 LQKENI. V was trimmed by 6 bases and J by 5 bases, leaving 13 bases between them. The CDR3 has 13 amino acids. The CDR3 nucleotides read TGTGCCAGCTCGGACAGCTCTGGGGAGACCCAGTACTTC. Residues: CASSDSSGETQYF.

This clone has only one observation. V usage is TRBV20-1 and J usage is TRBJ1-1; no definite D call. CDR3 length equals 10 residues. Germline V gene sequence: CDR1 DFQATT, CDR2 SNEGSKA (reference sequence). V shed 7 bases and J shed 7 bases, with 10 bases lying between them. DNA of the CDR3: TGCAGTGAGTCGGGGAATGAAGCTTTCTTT. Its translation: CSESGNEAFF.

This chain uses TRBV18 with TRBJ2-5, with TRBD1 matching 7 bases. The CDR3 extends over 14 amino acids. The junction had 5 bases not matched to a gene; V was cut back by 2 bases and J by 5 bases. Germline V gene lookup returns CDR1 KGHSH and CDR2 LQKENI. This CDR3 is CASSPDRAGETQYF. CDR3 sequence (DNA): TGTGCCAGCTCACCAGACAGGGCCGGCGAGACCCAGTACTTC.

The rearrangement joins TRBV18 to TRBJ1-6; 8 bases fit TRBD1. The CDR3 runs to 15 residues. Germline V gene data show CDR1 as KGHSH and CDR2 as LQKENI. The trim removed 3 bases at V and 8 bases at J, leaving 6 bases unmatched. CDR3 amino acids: CASSPPHRGDSPLHF. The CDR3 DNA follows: TGTGCCAGCTCACCTCCGCACAGGGGGGATTCACCCCTCCACTTT.

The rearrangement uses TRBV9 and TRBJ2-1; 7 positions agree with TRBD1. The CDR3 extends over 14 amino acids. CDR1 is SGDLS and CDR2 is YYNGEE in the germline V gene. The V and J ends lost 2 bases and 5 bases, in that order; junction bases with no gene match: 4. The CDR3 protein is CASSVQQGNNEQFF. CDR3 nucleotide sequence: TGTGCCAGCAGCGTGCAACAGGGGAACAATGAGCAGTTCTTC.

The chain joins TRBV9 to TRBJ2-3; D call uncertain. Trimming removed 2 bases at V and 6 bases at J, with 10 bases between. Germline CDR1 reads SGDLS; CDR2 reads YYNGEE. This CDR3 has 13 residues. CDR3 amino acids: CASSVRVFDTQYF. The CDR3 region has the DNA TGTGCCAGCAGCGTGCGCGTGTTTGATACGCAGTATTTT.

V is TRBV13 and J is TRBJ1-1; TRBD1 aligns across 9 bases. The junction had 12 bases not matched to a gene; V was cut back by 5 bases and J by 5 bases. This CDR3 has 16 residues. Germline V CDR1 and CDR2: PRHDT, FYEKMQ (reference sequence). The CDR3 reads CASSERTGVFRTEAFF. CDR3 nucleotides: TGTGCCAGCAGCGAGCGGACAGGGGTCTTTCGGACTGAAGCTTTCTTT.

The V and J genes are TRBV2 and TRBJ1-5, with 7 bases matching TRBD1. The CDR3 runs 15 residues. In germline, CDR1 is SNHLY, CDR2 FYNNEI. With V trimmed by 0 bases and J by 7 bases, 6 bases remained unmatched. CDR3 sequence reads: CASSEAATGNQPQHF. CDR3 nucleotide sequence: TGTGCCAGCAGTGAAGCGGCGACAGGGAACCAGCCCCAGCATTTT.

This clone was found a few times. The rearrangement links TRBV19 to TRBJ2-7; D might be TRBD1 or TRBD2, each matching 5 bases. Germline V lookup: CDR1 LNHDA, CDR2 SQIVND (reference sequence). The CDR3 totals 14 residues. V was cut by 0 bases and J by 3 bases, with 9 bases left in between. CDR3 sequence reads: CASSIDLGGYEQYF. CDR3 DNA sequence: TGTGCCAGTAGTATAGATCTTGGGGGCTACGAGCAGTACTTC. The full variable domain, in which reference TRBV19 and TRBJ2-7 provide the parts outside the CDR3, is DGGITQSPKYLFRKEGQNVTLSCEQNLNHDAMYWYRQDPGQGLRLIYYSQIVNDFQKGDIAEGYSVSREKKESFPLTVTSAQKNPTAFYLCASSIDLGGYEQYFGPGTRLTVT.

In nucleotides, the CDR3 is TGTGCCAGCACGCTAGGGGAGACCCAGTACTTC. Protein product: CASTLGETQYF. The V and J genes are TRBV2 and TRBJ2-5, with unresolved D. CDR1 SNHLY and CDR2 FYNNEI come from the germline V gene. The V end lost 7 bases, the J end lost 5 bases, and 8 bases lay between the germline ends. This CDR3 comprises 11 residues.

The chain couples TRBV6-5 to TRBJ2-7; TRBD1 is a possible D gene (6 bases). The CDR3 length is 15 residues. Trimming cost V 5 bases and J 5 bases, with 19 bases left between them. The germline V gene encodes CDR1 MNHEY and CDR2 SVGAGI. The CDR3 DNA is TGTGCCAGCAGTCCACAGGGTTCCCTTGGGCACGAGCAGTACTTC. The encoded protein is CASSPQGSLGHEQYF.

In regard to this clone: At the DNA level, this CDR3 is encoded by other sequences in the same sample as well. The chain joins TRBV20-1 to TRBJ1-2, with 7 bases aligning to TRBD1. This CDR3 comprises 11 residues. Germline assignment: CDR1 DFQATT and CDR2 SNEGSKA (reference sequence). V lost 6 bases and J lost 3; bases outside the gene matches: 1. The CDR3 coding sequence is TGCAGTGCCACAGGGGACTATGGCTACACCTTC. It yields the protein CSATGDYGYTF.

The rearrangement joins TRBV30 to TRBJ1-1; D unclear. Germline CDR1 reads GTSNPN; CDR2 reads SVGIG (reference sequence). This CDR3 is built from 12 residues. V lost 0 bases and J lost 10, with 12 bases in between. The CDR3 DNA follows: TGTGCCTGGAGTGTATTGGAGGCAAGAGCTTTCTTT. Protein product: CAWSVLEARAFF.